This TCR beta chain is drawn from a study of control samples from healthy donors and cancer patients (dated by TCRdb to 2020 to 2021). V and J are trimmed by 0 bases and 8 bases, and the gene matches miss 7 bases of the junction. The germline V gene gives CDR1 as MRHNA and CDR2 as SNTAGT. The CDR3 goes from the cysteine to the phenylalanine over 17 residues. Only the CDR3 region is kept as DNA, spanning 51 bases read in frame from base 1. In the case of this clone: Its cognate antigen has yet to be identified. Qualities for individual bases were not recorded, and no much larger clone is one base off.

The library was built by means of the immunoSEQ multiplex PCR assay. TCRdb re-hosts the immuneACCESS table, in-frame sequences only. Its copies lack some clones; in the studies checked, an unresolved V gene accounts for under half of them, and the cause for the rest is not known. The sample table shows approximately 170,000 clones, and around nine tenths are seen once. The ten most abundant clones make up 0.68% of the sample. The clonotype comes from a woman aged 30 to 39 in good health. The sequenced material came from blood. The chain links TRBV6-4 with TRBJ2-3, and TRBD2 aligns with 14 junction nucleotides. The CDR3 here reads CASSDSGLAGEVPTQYF. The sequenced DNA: TGTGCCAGCAGTGACTCGGGACTAGCGGGAGAGGTACCTACGCAGTATTTT.